This T cell receptor (beta chain) was sequenced during a study of TIL therapy for anti-PD-1-resistant metastatic lung cancer. Overall study context: A handful of tumors were EGFR-mutant and two were ALK-rearranged.

The CDR3 loop spans 17 amino acids. CDR1 and CDR2 (germline): LNHDA, SQIVND (reference sequence). V trimming: 5 bases; J trimming: 4 bases; junction bases outside the gene matches: 14. This was the immunoSEQ v3 assay. Each library reached 2.1 million or so read pairs, or about 5-6.5 million at deep level. Using immunoSEQ multiplex PCR, the repertoire was profiled, and TCRdb retains in-frame clones only, with some absent. The sample has tens of thousands of clones; over 70% are singletons. Comment on this clone: Its antigen is unidentified.

Regarding the study as a whole: The baseline peripheral repertoire was partially replaced by infused TIL clonotypes that later decayed.

As for time point: pre-treatment sample, taken before nivolumab and TIL therapy. This rearrangement joins TRBV19 to TRBJ2-1; 7 bases align to TRBD1. This sequence was found in a person aged 25 to 85 with non-small cell lung cancer. Material: blood, obtained at baseline. Here the CDR3 DNA reads TGTGCCAGTAGTCCTCTCTCCGGGACAGAGCCTTACAATGAGCAGTTCTTC. It encodes CASSPLSGTEPYNEQFF. The whole variable domain, filled in from reference TRBV19 and TRBJ2-1, reads DGGITQSPKYLFRKEGQNVTLSCEQNLNHDAMYWYRQDPGQGLRLIYYSQIVNDFQKGDIAEGYSVSREKKESFPLTVTSAQKNPTAFYLCASSPLSGTEPYNEQFFGPGTRLTVL.